This T cell receptor (beta chain) was recovered during a study of vaccination and CD4 T cells after COVID-19. Looking at the study overall: Two of the convalescents were Hispanic, and convalescents were six males and four females. Some control cultures received a CEFX pool, which served as the positive control. Others received an HIV-1 Nef pool or no peptide.

Cultured CD4+ T cell DNA was sequenced using the Oncomine TCR Beta short-read assay. Once CD4+ T cells had been cultured, genomic DNA was extracted from them. TCRdb passed the PCR reads through MiXCR, listing each CDR3 protein once. The repertoire has 10,000 or so distinct CDR3 sequences, over 35% of them found once; the top ten carry less than 25%. Overall study findings and caveats: It was found that, in convalescent patients, 304 of 307 vaccine-specific clones were spike mono-reactive.

Worth noting for this clonotype: The target antigen is unknown.

Germline CDR1 is SGHRS and CDR2 is YFSETQ. The V end lost 4 bases, the J end lost 8 bases, and 13 bases lay between the germline ends. The CDR3 runs to 13 residues. As to treatment: roughly 10-day PBMC culture with coronavirus spike peptide pools or control peptides (ViraFEST assay). The unexposed donor gave CD4+ T cells before the COVID-19 pandemic (2011-2018). Half-medium replacement with fresh IL-2 medium took place on days 3 and 7. What was sequenced was CD4+ T cells from blood, cultured in vitro. This clonotype was obtained from a human donor in good health. The rearrangement joins TRBV5-1 to TRBJ2-1, with D possibly matching TRBD1 (5 bases). This CDR3 reads CASSTSGLHEQFF. The CDR3 nucleotides are TGCGCCAGCAGCACCTCAGGGTTGCATGAGCAGTTCTTC.